These 9 T cell receptor beta chains share one sample of origin, sequenced in a study of regulatory T cells in long-lasting Graves disease. The sample's time point: newly diagnosed GD, antithyroid drugs for less than 3 months. Isolated PBMC RNA provided the starting material for the TCR library. With iRepertoire HTBI primers and Arm-PCR of CDR3 regions, TCR beta libraries were built. TCRdb reprocessed the multiplex PCR reads with MiXCR, giving one entry per CDR3 protein. Of hundreds of thousands of distinct CDR3 sequences listed, 15% to 20% are singletons. These data were likewise used in another study, on T cells in Graves' hyperthyroidism and ophthalmopathy.

Sequenced material: peripheral blood mononuclear cells (PBMCs), taken at new diagnosis, from a patient treated with antithyroid drugs. The receptor set was obtained from a middle-aged woman with Graves disease.

This clonotype occurred a few times. The chain has TRBV18 and TRBJ2-7, with D possibly TRBD2 on 5 matching bases. Germline CDR1 reads KGHSH; CDR2 reads LQKENI. This CDR3 has 14 residues. V was trimmed by 2 bases and J by 7 bases, leaving 15 bases between them. CDR3 loop: CASSPNDGEGEQYF. In DNA, the CDR3 is TGTGCCAGCTCACCAAATGACGGAGAGGGAGAGCAGTACTTC.

J is TRBJ2-7 and V is TRBV12-3 or TRBV12-4; no clear D. The V gene lost 5 bases and the J gene lost 4 bases, with 6 bases spanning the gap. This CDR3 is built from 11 residues. CDR3 amino acids: CASSRHYEQYF. The CDR3 bases are TGTGCCAGCAGTCGCCATTACGAGCAGTACTTC.

This clonotype was recorded a few times. The genes are TRBV9 and TRBJ1-1; 10 nucleotides line up with TRBD1. V lost 3 bases to trimming and J lost 3 bases; unmatched junction nucleotides: 5. This CDR3 spans 15 amino acids. The V gene's germline CDR1 is SGDLS and CDR2 YYNGEE. CDR3: CASSARTGGDTEAFF. CDR3 bases: TGTGCCAGCAGCGCCCGGACAGGGGGGGACACTGAAGCTTTCTTT.

This clonotype has a handful of counts. This chain connects TRBV4-1 to TRBJ1-4; D not certain. The V gene lost 0 bases and the J gene lost 2 bases, with 19 bases spanning the gap. The CDR3 loop spans 19 amino acids. Germline assignment: CDR1 MGHRA and CDR2 YSYEKL. The CDR3 nucleotides are TGCGCCAGCAGCCAAGAGGCCTGGGCCGCAGGCGGGACTAATGAAAAACTGTTTTTT. Its translation is CASSQEAWAAGGTNEKLFF.

The chain is built from TRBV7-9 and TRBJ1-1; no reliable D call. The CDR3 totals 13 residues. Trimming pared 8 bases from V and 0 bases from J, leaving 10 bases between. Germline CDR1 SEHNR, CDR2 FQNEAQ (reference sequence). This CDR3 reads CASGPIMNTEAFF. The CDR3 DNA reads TGTGCCAGCGGCCCTATTATGAACACTGAAGCTTTCTTT.

Only a few counts were recorded for this clonotype. This chain connects TRBV12-5 to TRBJ2-1; D is perhaps TRBD2 (7 bases). Germline-derived CDR1 and CDR2 are LGHNT and FRNRAP. The CDR3 spans 16 residues. Trimming took 0 bases from V and 9 from J, leaving 18 bases between them. CDR3 nucleotide sequence: TGTGCTAGTGGTTTGGTAATTGCCGGGGGGCCGAGTGAGCAGTTCTTC. Translated: CASGLVIAGGPSEQFF.

This clonotype has ten or more counts. An end of the junction does not agree with germline; a read error may underlie this. V gene TRBV28 combines with J gene TRBJ2-3; 8 nucleotides agree with TRBD1. The CDR3 covers 16 residues. From germline, CDR1 is MDHEN and CDR2 SYDVKM. The CDR3 protein is CTSSSLPGQESDTQYF. CDR3 bases: TGTACCAGCAGTTCCCTCCCGGGACAGGAGTCAGATACGCAGTATTTT.

The V gene is TRBV2, the J gene TRBJ2-7, with D possibly matching TRBD2 (7 bases). The germline V gene encodes CDR1 SNHLY and CDR2 FYNNEI. The CDR3 extends over 19 amino acids. Trimming removed 1 base from V and 0 bases from J, with 22 bases in between. The CDR3 is CASSEEGGRRIRHSYEQYF. In DNA, the CDR3 is TGTGCCAGCAGTGAAGAGGGGGGGCGCAGGATCCGCCACTCCTACGAGCAGTACTTC.

The chain recombines TRBV18 with TRBJ1-2; D ambiguous. V lost 2 bases and J lost 8, with 9 bases in between. Germline values: CDR1 KGHSH, CDR2 LQKENI. This CDR3 comprises 12 residues. The CDR3 sequence: CASSPEALGYTF. The CDR3, as DNA: TGTGCCAGCTCACCAGAGGCTTTGGGCTACACCTTC.